Listed below are T cell receptor beta chains from one sample, sequenced in a study of cytomegalovirus exposure and HLA in healthy donors. Only in-frame clones appear in the TCRdb table, and some are missing; sequencing was by immunoSEQ multiplex PCR. The sample lists under 200,000 clones; more than 60% were seen once. Sequencing input: PBMCs. The origin of the receptors is a male donor in good health and CMV-seronegative. The CDR3 runs from the conserved cysteine through the conserved F or W. Fields, in order: D gene, J gene, V gene, CDR3 length, clone size, CDR3 protein, CDR3 DNA. D genes are given only for firm matches. Clone sizes are given selectively: once, few, many, or a class where the clone is expanded.

d_gene: -
j_gene: TRBJ1-5
v_gene: TRBV4-1
len: 13
abundance: few
CDR3aa: CASSQQGHEPQHF
CDR3nt: TGCGCCAGCAGCCAACAGGGACACGAGCCCCAGCATTTT

d_gene: TRBD2
j_gene: TRBJ2-7
v_gene: TRBV6-4
len: 17
abundance: -
CDR3aa: CASRLGGGGGTTYEQYF
CDR3nt: TGTGCCAGCAGACTCGGGGGGGGCGGGGGGACTACCTACGAGCAGTACTTC

d_gene: -
j_gene: TRBJ1-4
v_gene: TRBV10-3
len: 15
abundance: -
CDR3aa: CAINSTRQGAEKLFF
CDR3nt: TGTGCCATCAACTCAACACGCCAAGGGGCTGAAAAACTGTTTTTT

d_gene: TRBD1
j_gene: TRBJ1-1
v_gene: TRBV9
len: 16
abundance: few
CDR3aa: CASSVVETGVGTEAFF
CDR3nt: TGTGCCAGCAGCGTAGTTGAGACAGGGGTTGGCACTGAAGCTTTCTTT

d_gene: TRBD2
j_gene: TRBJ2-7
v_gene: TRBV7-9
len: 14
abundance: -
CDR3aa: CASSATSGTYEQYF
CDR3nt: TGTGCCAGCAGCGCGACTAGCGGAACCTACGAGCAGTACTTC

d_gene: TRBD2
j_gene: TRBJ2-7
v_gene: TRBV5-1
len: 14
abundance: once
CDR3aa: CASSFGGTSYEQYF
CDR3nt: TGCGCCAGCAGCTTCGGGGGGACCTCCTACGAGCAGTACTTC

d_gene: TRBD1
j_gene: TRBJ2-6
v_gene: TRBV28
len: 17
abundance: -
CDR3aa: CASRKGQFFSGANVLTF
CDR3nt: TGTGCCAGCAGGAAGGGACAGTTTTTCTCTGGGGCCAACGTCCTGACTTTC

d_gene: TRBD2
j_gene: TRBJ2-4
v_gene: TRBV30
len: 16
abundance: -
CDR3aa: CAWALAGGLAKNIQYF
CDR3nt: TGTGCCTGGGCTTTAGCGGGAGGGCTAGCCAAAAACATTCAGTACTTC

d_gene: -
j_gene: TRBJ1-2
v_gene: TRBV9
len: 15
abundance: -
CDR3aa: CASSPQSLSNYGYTF
CDR3nt: TGTGCCAGCAGCCCACAGAGCCTTTCTAACTATGGCTACACCTTC

d_gene: TRBD2
j_gene: TRBJ2-1
v_gene: TRBV5-4
len: 15
abundance: -
CDR3aa: CASSLTSGGDNEQFF
CDR3nt: TGTGCCAGCAGCTTGACTAGCGGAGGCGACAATGAGCAGTTCTTC

d_gene: -
j_gene: TRBJ2-5
v_gene: TRBV11-2
len: 13
abundance: -
CDR3aa: CASSFERQETQYF
CDR3nt: TGTGCCAGCAGCTTTGAGCGGCAAGAGACCCAGTACTTC

d_gene: -
j_gene: TRBJ2-7
v_gene: TRBV7-7
len: 13
abundance: -
CDR3aa: CASSLGEFYEQYF
CDR3nt: TGTGCCAGCAGCTTAGGAGAGTTCTACGAGCAGTACTTC

d_gene: TRBD1
j_gene: TRBJ1-4
v_gene: TRBV10-3
len: 15
abundance: -
CDR3aa: CAISDGTGANEKLFF
CDR3nt: TGTGCCATCAGTGACGGGACAGGGGCTAATGAAAAACTGTTTTTT

d_gene: -
j_gene: TRBJ2-5
v_gene: TRBV4-1
len: 14
abundance: -
CDR3aa: CASSQNGFQETQYF
CDR3nt: TGCGCCAGCAGCCAGAACGGGTTCCAAGAGACCCAGTACTTC

d_gene: TRBD2
j_gene: TRBJ2-2
v_gene: TRBV5-1
len: 15
abundance: once
CDR3aa: CASSPTAGVAGELFF
CDR3nt: TGCGCCAGCAGCCCCACAGCGGGAGTTGCCGGGGAGCTGTTTTTT

d_gene: TRBD2
j_gene: TRBJ2-3
v_gene: TRBV2
len: 14
abundance: -
CDR3aa: CASLRGLGTDTQYF
CDR3nt: TGTGCCAGCCTCCGGGGACTAGGGACAGATACGCAGTATTTT

d_gene: -
j_gene: TRBJ2-7
v_gene: TRBV29-1
len: 12
abundance: once
CDR3aa: CSVETGAYEQYF
CDR3nt: TGCAGCGTAGAAACAGGAGCCTACGAGCAGTACTTC

d_gene: TRBD1
j_gene: TRBJ2-1
v_gene: TRBV11-2
len: 15
abundance: -
CDR3aa: CASSQGASSYNEQFF
CDR3nt: TGTGCCAGCAGCCAGGGGGCTAGCTCCTACAATGAGCAGTTCTTC

d_gene: -
j_gene: TRBJ1-5
v_gene: TRBV4-3
len: 15
abundance: -
CDR3aa: CASSQGGQGNQPQHF
CDR3nt: TGCGCCAGCAGCCAAGGCGGGCAGGGCAATCAGCCCCAGCATTTT

d_gene: TRBD1
j_gene: TRBJ2-3
v_gene: TRBV7-3
len: 14
abundance: -
CDR3aa: CASSWGTGTDTQYF
CDR3nt: TGTGCCAGCAGCTGGGGGACAGGCACAGATACGCAGTATTTT

d_gene: TRBD1
j_gene: TRBJ2-7
v_gene: TRBV2
len: 15
abundance: -
CDR3aa: CASKITGTGHQEQYF
CDR3nt: TGTGCCAGCAAAATCACCGGGACAGGACATCAAGAGCAGTACTTC

d_gene: -
j_gene: TRBJ2-4
v_gene: TRBV19
len: 12
abundance: -
CDR3aa: CASTDRMDIQYF
CDR3nt: TGTGCCAGTACCGACAGAATGGACATTCAGTACTTC

d_gene: TRBD2
j_gene: TRBJ2-1
v_gene: TRBV25-1
len: 15
abundance: -
CDR3aa: CASRPRGGGAGEQFF
CDR3nt: TGTGCCAGCAGGCCACGGGGCGGGGGGGCAGGTGAGCAGTTCTTC

d_gene: TRBD1
j_gene: TRBJ2-3
v_gene: TRBV5-1
len: 14
abundance: -
CDR3aa: CATRNRGIADTQYF
CDR3nt: TGCGCCACGAGGAACAGGGGTATCGCAGATACGCAGTATTTT

d_gene: -
j_gene: TRBJ1-5
v_gene: TRBV2
len: 15
abundance: -
CDR3aa: CASSEEQVSNQPQHF
CDR3nt: TGTGCCAGCAGTGAAGAACAGGTTAGCAATCAGCCCCAGCATTTT

d_gene: TRBD2
j_gene: TRBJ2-5
v_gene: TRBV28
len: 14
abundance: few
CDR3aa: CASSPPGGGETQYF
CDR3nt: TGTGCCAGCAGTCCACCGGGAGGGGGGGAGACCCAGTACTTC

d_gene: -
j_gene: TRBJ1-6
v_gene: TRBV6-1
len: 15
abundance: -
CDR3aa: CASNPQGPYNSPLHF
CDR3nt: TGTGCCAGCAACCCACAGGGCCCCTATAATTCACCCCTCCACTTT

d_gene: TRBD1
j_gene: TRBJ1-4
v_gene: TRBV18
len: 18
abundance: -
CDR3aa: CASSPQGQGIPTNEKLFF
CDR3nt: TGTGCCAGCTCACCACAGGGACAGGGGATACCAACTAATGAAAAACTGTTTTTT

d_gene: TRBD1
j_gene: TRBJ2-3
v_gene: TRBV11-1
len: 18
abundance: few
CDR3aa: CASSPPLGRGLSTDTQYF
CDR3nt: TGTGCCAGCAGCCCCCCCCTCGGCAGGGGGCTGAGCACAGATACGCAGTATTTT

d_gene: TRBD1
j_gene: TRBJ1-2
v_gene: TRBV4-1
len: 15
abundance: -
CDR3aa: CASSQERQGALGYTF
CDR3nt: TGCGCCAGCAGCCAAGAAAGACAGGGGGCCCTCGGCTACACCTTC

d_gene: TRBD1
j_gene: TRBJ1-2
v_gene: TRBV4-2
len: 14
abundance: -
CDR3aa: CASSLEDRWGGYTF
CDR3nt: TGTGCCAGCAGCCTGGAGGACAGGTGGGGTGGCTACACCTTC

d_gene: -
j_gene: TRBJ2-7
v_gene: TRBV4-2
len: 15
abundance: -
CDR3aa: CASSQGKGVSYEQYF
CDR3nt: TGTGCCAGCAGCCAGGGGAAGGGGGTCTCCTACGAGCAGTACTTC

d_gene: TRBD2
j_gene: TRBJ2-2
v_gene: TRBV27
len: 14
abundance: -
CDR3aa: CASGLAGNTGELFF
CDR3nt: TGTGCCAGCGGATTAGCGGGGAACACCGGGGAGCTGTTTTTT

d_gene: TRBD1
j_gene: TRBJ2-1
v_gene: TRBV28
len: 16
abundance: -
CDR3aa: CASRSLSGTGMNEQFF
CDR3nt: TGTGCCAGCAGGTCTCTCTCCGGGACAGGGATGAATGAGCAGTTCTTC

d_gene: -
j_gene: TRBJ2-5
v_gene: TRBV14
len: 11
abundance: once
CDR3aa: CASSSGGTQYF
CDR3nt: TGTGCCAGCAGCTCCGGCGGGACCCAGTACTTC

d_gene: -
j_gene: TRBJ1-4
v_gene: TRBV10-3
len: 16
abundance: -
CDR3aa: CASRAGRGGGNEKLFF
CDR3nt: TGTGCCTCCCGGGCGGGGAGAGGCGGGGGGAATGAAAAACTGTTTTTT

d_gene: -
j_gene: TRBJ2-5
v_gene: TRBV6-1
len: 14
abundance: -
CDR3aa: CASRTFGGQETQYF
CDR3nt: TGTGCAAGCAGGACCTTCGGGGGACAGGAGACCCAGTACTTC

d_gene: -
j_gene: TRBJ1-6
v_gene: TRBV30
len: 16
abundance: -
CDR3aa: CAWSVRPAGVNSPLHF
CDR3nt: TGTGCCTGGAGTGTAAGGCCGGCGGGAGTCAATTCACCCCTCCACTTT

d_gene: -
j_gene: TRBJ2-1
v_gene: TRBV7-9
len: 16
abundance: -
CDR3aa: CASVSVASSSYNEQFF
CDR3nt: TGTGCCAGCGTCTCCGTAGCGTCTAGCTCCTACAATGAGCAGTTCTTC